The entry below describes one T cell receptor beta chain. Its cognate antigen is unknown. The data were obtained in a study of graft-versus-host responses after intestinal transplantation. Overall study: Once they had received anti-thymocyte globulin induction, all recipients took tacrolimus and steroids for 2 to 4 years.

Only in-frame clones appear in the TCRdb table, and some are missing; sequencing was by immunoSEQ multiplex PCR. The repertoire includes fewer than 120,000 clones, 80% to 95% of them detected once, and about 0.51% sits in the top ten. Germline V gene sequence: CDR1 SEHNR, CDR2 FQNEAQ (reference sequence). V trimming: 4 bases; J trimming: 5 bases; junction bases outside the gene matches: 5. This CDR3 contains 14 residues. The sequencing here drew on unstimulated CD8+ T cells sorted from spleen or lymph node cells, taken before intestinal transplant. The sequence derives from a human donor who received an intestinal transplant. The chain is built from TRBV7-9 and TRBJ1-1; TRBD1 aligns across 9 bases. CDR3 in amino acids: CASSSGQGATEAFF. The CDR3 DNA reads TGTGCCAGCAGCTCGGGACAGGGAGCGACTGAAGCTTTCTTT.